This T cell receptor beta chain comes out of a study of T cells in Graves' hyperthyroidism and ophthalmopathy. Study findings and constraints: The blood repertoire included most of the expanded thyroid clonotypes above 0.001.

RNA transcripts provided the source from which TCR beta CDR3 regions were amplified. HTBI primers were the set used in a first-round RT-PCR of the TCR CDR3. TCRdb itself ran the multiplex PCR reads through MiXCR, one entry per CDR3 protein. The table lists some 380,000 distinct CDR3 sequences, approximately 13% of them singletons. The V end lost 4 bases, the J end lost 1 base, and 13 bases lay between the germline ends. The CDR3 consists of 15 residues. The V gene's germline CDR1 is MDHEN and CDR2 SYDVKM. Those patients with uncontrolled infection, other autoimmune disease, pregnancy or lactation were excluded. The sample of blood was obtained at first hyperthyroidism diagnosis (before any ophthalmopathy symptoms). Ten or more counts support this clonotype. Its matching antigen is unknown.

The TCR sequence derives from a man aged 25 to 40 with Graves' hyperthyroidism that later progressed to Graves' ophthalmopathy. Sequenced sample: blood. The genes are TRBV28 and TRBJ1-1; the D is unclear. The CDR3 DNA reads TGTGCCAGCAGTTGGGTATTTCTTGGGAACACTGAAGCTTTCTTT. It translates to CASSWVFLGNTEAFF.